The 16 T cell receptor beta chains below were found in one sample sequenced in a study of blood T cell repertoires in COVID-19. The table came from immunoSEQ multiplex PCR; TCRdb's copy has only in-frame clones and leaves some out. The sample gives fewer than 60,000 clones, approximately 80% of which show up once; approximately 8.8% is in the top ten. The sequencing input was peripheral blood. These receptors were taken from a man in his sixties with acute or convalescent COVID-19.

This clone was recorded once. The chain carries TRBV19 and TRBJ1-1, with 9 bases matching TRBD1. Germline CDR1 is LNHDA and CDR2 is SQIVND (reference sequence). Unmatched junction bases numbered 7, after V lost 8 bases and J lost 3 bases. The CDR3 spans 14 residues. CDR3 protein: CASGTGKWDTEAFF. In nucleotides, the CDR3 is TGTGCCAGTGGGACAGGGAAGTGGGACACTGAAGCTTTCTTT. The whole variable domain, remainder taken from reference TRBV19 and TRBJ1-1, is DGGITQSPKYLFRKEGQNVTLSCEQNLNHDAMYWYRQDPGQGLRLIYYSQIVNDFQKGDIAEGYSVSREKKESFPLTVTSAQKNPTAFYLCASGTGKWDTEAFFGQGTRLTVV.

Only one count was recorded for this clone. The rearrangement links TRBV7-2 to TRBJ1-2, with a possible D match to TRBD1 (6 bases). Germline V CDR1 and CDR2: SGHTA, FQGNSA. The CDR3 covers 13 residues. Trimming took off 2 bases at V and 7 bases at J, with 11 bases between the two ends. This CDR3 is CASSLTRGGGYTF. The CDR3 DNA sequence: TGTGCCAGCAGCTTAACGCGAGGGGGTGGCTACACCTTC. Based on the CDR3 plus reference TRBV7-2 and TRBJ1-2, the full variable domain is GAGVSQSPSNKVTEKGKDVELRCDPISGHTALYWYRQSLGQGLEFLIYFQGNSAPDKSGLPSDRFSAERTGGSVSTLTIQRTQQEDSAVYLCASSLTRGGGYTFGSGTRLTVV.

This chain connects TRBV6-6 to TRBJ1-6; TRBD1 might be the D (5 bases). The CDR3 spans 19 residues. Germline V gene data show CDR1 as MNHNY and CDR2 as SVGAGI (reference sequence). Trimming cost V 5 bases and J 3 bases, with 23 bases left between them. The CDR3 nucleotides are TGTGCCAGCAGTCCATCGGGACTGCTACAAAGATACTATAATTCACCCCTCCACTTT. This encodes CASSPSGLLQRYYNSPLHF.

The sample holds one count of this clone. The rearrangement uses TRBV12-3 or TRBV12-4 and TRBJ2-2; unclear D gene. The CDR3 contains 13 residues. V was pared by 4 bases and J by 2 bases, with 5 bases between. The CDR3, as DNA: TGTGCCAGCAGTTCGTATAACACCGGGGAGCTGTTTTTT. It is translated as CASSSYNTGELFF.

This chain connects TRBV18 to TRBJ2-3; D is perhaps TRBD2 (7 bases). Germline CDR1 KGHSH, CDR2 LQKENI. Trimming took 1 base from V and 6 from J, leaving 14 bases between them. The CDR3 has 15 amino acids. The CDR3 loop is CASSPQGGGADTQYF. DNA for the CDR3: TGTGCCAGCTCACCACAAGGTGGGGGGGCGGATACGCAGTATTTT.

The CDR3 DNA reads as TGTGCCATCAGTGAGGGACTTTCCCAAGAGACCCAGTACTTC. Translated: CAISEGLSQETQYF. The V gene is TRBV10-3, the J gene TRBJ2-5; maybe TRBD2 (5 bases). Trimming left V 2 bases short and J 1 base short, with 8 bases between. CDR1 and CDR2 from the germline V gene are ENHRY and SYGVKD. CDR3 length equals 14 residues.

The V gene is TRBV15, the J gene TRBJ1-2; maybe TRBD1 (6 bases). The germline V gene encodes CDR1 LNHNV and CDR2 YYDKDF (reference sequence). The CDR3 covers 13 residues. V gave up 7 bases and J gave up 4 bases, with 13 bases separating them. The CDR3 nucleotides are TGTGCCACCAAAGGGGGAGGGAGCTATGGCTACACCTTC. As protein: CATKGGGSYGYTF.

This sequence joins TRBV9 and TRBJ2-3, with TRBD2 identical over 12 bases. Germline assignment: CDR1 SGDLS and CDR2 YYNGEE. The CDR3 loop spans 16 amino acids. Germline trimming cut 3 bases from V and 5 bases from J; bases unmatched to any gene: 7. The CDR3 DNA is TGTGCCAGCAGCGCCTGGACTAGCGGGGCCCTAGATACGCAGTATTTT. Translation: CASSAWTSGALDTQYF. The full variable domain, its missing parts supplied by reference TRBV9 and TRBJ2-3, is DSGVTQTPKHLITATGQRVTLRCSPRSGDLSVYWYQQSLDQGLQFLIQYYNGEERAKGNILERFSAQQFPDLHSELNLSSLELGDSALYFCASSAWTSGALDTQYFGPGTRLTVL.

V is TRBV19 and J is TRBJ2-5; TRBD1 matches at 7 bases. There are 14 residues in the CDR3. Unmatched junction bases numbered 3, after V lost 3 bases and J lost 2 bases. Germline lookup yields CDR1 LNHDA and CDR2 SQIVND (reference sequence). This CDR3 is CASSMQGVQETQYF. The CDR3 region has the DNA TGTGCCAGTAGTATGCAGGGGGTACAAGAGACCCAGTACTTC.

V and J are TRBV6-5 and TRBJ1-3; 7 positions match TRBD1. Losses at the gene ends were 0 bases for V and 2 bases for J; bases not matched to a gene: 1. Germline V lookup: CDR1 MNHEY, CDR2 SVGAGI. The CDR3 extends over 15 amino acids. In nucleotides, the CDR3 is TGTGCCAGCAGTTACTCTACAGGGGCTGGAAACACCATATATTTT. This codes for CASSYSTGAGNTIYF.

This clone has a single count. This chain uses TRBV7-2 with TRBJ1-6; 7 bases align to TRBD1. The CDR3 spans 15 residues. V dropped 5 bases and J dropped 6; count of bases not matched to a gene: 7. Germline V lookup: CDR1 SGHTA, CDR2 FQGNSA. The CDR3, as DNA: TGTGCCAGCAGCCCCGGGACAGCTCCTAATTCACCCCTCCACTTT. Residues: CASSPGTAPNSPLHF.

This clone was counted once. The CDR3 loop is CASSPQQGARDIQYF. CDR3 coding DNA: TGTGCCAGCAGCCCGCAACAGGGGGCGAGGGACATTCAGTACTTC. The J gene is TRBJ2-4, the V gene TRBV11-2, with 9 bases matching TRBD1. The CDR3 totals 15 residues. Germline CDR1 SGHAT, CDR2 FQNNGV. The J segment lost 8 bases and the V segment lost 5 bases, leaving 10 bases of the junction unmatched.

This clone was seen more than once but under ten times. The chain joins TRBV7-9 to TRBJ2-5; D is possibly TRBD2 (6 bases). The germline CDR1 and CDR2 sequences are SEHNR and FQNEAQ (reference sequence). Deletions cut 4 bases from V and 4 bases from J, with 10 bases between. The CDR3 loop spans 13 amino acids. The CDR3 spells CASSSMGGETQYF. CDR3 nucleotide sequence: TGTGCCAGCAGCTCGATGGGGGGAGAGACCCAGTACTTC.

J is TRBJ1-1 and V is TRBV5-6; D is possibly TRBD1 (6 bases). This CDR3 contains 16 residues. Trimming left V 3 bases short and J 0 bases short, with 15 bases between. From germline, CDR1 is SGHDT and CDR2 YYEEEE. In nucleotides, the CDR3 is TGTGCCAGCAGCTCCCGTGCGGGGGACATGAACACTGAAGCTTTCTTT. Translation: CASSSRAGDMNTEAFF. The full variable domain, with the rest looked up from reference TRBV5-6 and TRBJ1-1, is DAGVTQSPTHLIKTRGQQVTLRCSPKSGHDTVSWYQQALGQGPQFIFQYYEEEERQRGNFPDRFSGHQFPNYSSELNVNALLLGDSALYLCASSSRAGDMNTEAFFGQGTRLTVV.

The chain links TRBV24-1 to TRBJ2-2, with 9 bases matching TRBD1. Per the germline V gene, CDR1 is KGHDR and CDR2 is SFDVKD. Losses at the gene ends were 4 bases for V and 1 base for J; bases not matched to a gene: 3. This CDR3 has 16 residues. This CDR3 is CATSEGTGWNTGELFF. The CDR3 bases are TGTGCCACCAGTGAAGGGACAGGGTGGAACACCGGGGAGCTGTTTTTT.

The CDR3 loop is CASSPPRGPQHF. In DNA form, the CDR3 reads TGTGCCAGCAGTCCACCCCGAGGGCCCCAGCATTTT. The chain carries TRBV28 and TRBJ1-5; D is undetermined. The CDR3 spans 12 residues. V was pared by 5 bases and J by 9 bases, with 11 bases between. Germline V gene data show CDR1 as MDHEN and CDR2 as SYDVKM.